The 10 T cell receptor beta chains below all came from one sample that was sequenced in a study of blood T cell repertoires in COVID-19. Some clones are missing from TCRdb's copy, which holds only in-frame ones; the method was immunoSEQ multiplex PCR. The repertoire holds approximately 200,000 clones, with around four fifths as singletons. Sequenced: peripheral blood. The source of these receptors is a woman aged 25 to 45 with acute or convalescent COVID-19.

The chain is built from TRBV6-5 and TRBJ1-6; no clear D. Germline V lookup: CDR1 MNHEY, CDR2 SVGAGI. V lost 8 bases and J lost 1, with 12 bases in between. CDR3 length: 15 residues. The CDR3 nucleotides read TGTGCCAGCGGTAGCTCCGGTTCCTATAATTCACCCCTCCACTTT. Amino acids: CASGSSGSYNSPLHF.

This clone was observed a few times. The rearrangement links TRBV5-4 to TRBJ1-2; the match to TRBD1 covers 7 bases. This CDR3 comprises 15 residues. V lost 3 bases and J lost 5; bases outside the gene matches: 10. The V gene's germline CDR1 is SGHNT and CDR2 YYREEE (reference sequence). DNA for the CDR3: TGTGCCAGCAGCTCCCCGGGCAGGGGGTATTATGGCTACACCTTC. This codes for CASSSPGRGYYGYTF. Using reference TRBV5-4 and TRBJ1-2 for the parts outside the CDR3, the full variable domain is ETGVTQSPTHLIKTRGQQVTLRCSSQSGHNTVSWYQQALGQGPQFIFQYYREEENGRGNFPPRFSGLQFPNYSSELNVNALELDDSALYLCASSSPGRGYYGYTFGSGTRLTVV.

In this sample, this clone turned up a few times. V and J are TRBV19 and TRBJ1-2; no clear D gene. Germline loops: CDR1 LNHDA, CDR2 SQIVND (reference sequence). The ends were cut back, 1 base at V and 5 bases at J, with 11 bases in the middle. This CDR3 contains 14 residues. CDR3 DNA: TGTGCCAGTAGTATAGTCAGGCCGGATTATGGCTACACCTTC. This codes for CASSIVRPDYGYTF.

This rearrangement joins TRBV15 to TRBJ2-3; 7 bases are a match to TRBD2. The ends lost 1 base at V and 4 bases at J; junction bases unmatched: 8. Germline values: CDR1 LNHNV, CDR2 YYDKDF (reference sequence). The CDR3 is made up of 16 amino acids. This CDR3 is CATSRGGGRGADTQYF. CDR3 DNA sequence: TGTGCCACCAGCAGAGGGGGCGGGAGAGGGGCAGATACGCAGTATTTT.

The chain is built from TRBV2 and TRBJ1-2, with D possibly TRBD1 on 5 matching bases. Germline-derived CDR1 and CDR2 are SNHLY and FYNNEI. The CDR3 covers 13 residues. Trimming cost V 6 bases and J 2 bases, with 10 bases left between them. The CDR3 sequence is CASSVDRNYGYTF. DNA of the CDR3: TGTGCCAGCAGCGTAGACAGAAACTATGGCTACACCTTC.

The gene calls are TRBV6-2 or TRBV6-3 and TRBJ2-7; 7 positions match TRBD1. The CDR3 is made up of 16 amino acids. The V gene's germline CDR1 is MNHEY and CDR2 SVGEGT. Germline trimming cut 2 bases from V and 3 bases from J; bases unmatched to any gene: 10. CDR3 amino acids: CASSYENRGNFYEQYF. DNA for the CDR3: TGTGCCAGCAGTTACGAGAACAGGGGTAATTTCTACGAGCAGTACTTC.

The genes are TRBV7-9 and TRBJ2-7; TRBD1 is a possible D gene (6 bases). Germline CDR1 SEHNR, CDR2 FQNEAQ (reference sequence). The CDR3 runs 15 residues. Trimming removed 6 bases at V and 0 bases at J, with 15 bases between. CDR3 in amino acids: CASRPPDRSSYEQYF. CDR3 nucleotides: TGTGCCAGCAGACCTCCCGACAGGTCCTCCTACGAGCAGTACTTC.

The rearrangement uses TRBV21-1 and TRBJ1-5. TRBV21-1 is a recognized pseudogene. This CDR3 comprises 9 residues. CDR3 coding DNA: TGTGCCAGTCTAGAGGCCCAGCATTTT. Encoded protein: CASLEAQHF.

The chain recombines TRBV7-2 with TRBJ2-3, with D maybe TRBD1 (6 bases). V lost 1 base and J lost 4, with 12 bases in between. Germline V gene lookup returns CDR1 SGHTA and CDR2 FQGNSA. CDR3 size: 15 residues. The CDR3 nucleotides read TGTGCCAGCAGCTTAGAGGGCAGGGGCGCAGATACGCAGTATTTT. This translates into CASSLEGRGADTQYF. Together with reference TRBV7-2 and TRBJ2-3, the CDR3 gives the full variable domain: GAGVSQSPSNKVTEKGKDVELRCDPISGHTALYWYRQSLGQGLEFLIYFQGNSAPDKSGLPSDRFSAERTGGSVSTLTIQRTQQEDSAVYLCASSLEGRGADTQYFGPGTRLTVL.

The DNA of the CDR3 is TGTGCCAGCAGTGAAGGACAGGGACCGGATGAGCAGTTCTTC. Protein sequence: CASSEGQGPDEQFF. The chain uses TRBV6-1 and TRBJ2-1; 7 positions match TRBD1. Germline V gives CDR1 MNHNS, CDR2 SASEGT. The CDR3 has 14 amino acids. V dropped 1 base and J dropped 8; count of bases not matched to a gene: 5.